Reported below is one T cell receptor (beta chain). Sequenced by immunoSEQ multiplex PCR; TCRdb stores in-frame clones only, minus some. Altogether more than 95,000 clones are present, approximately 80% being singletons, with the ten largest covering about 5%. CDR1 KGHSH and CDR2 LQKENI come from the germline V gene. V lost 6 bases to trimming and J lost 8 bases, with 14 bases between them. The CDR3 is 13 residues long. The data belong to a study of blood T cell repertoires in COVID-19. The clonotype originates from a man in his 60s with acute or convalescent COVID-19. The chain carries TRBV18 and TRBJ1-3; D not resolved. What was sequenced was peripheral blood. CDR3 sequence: CASSGGRRDTIYF. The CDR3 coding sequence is TGTGCCAGCTCGGGAGGCAGGAGAGACACCATATATTTT.